The 32 T cell receptor beta chains below were found in one sample sequenced in a study of PD-1 and CTLA-4 blockade in melanoma. TCRdb's table, derived via immunoSEQ multiplex PCR, lists solely in-frame clones and lacks some. This sample has about 28,000 clones, with approximately 90% found just once. Sequencing was performed on CD8+ T cells from peripheral blood, taken from a patient given anti-PD-1 treatment. The receptors were gathered from a human donor with melanoma.

The chain has TRBV2 and TRBJ1-1, with D unresolved. Per germline, CDR1 SNHLY and CDR2 FYNNEI. The CDR3 contains 16 residues. V was trimmed by 1 base and J by 0 bases, leaving 12 bases between them. CDR3 protein: CASSEVSEVVNTEAFF. CDR3 DNA sequence: TGTGCCAGCAGTGAAGTTAGCGAAGTAGTGAACACTGAAGCTTTCTTT.

The V gene is TRBV5-6, the J gene TRBJ2-2, with 10 bases identical to TRBD1. V dropped 2 bases and J dropped 5; count of bases not matched to a gene: 6. This CDR3 spans 16 amino acids. Germline CDR1 reads SGHDT; CDR2 reads YYEEEE. The CDR3 bases are TGTGCCAGCAGCTTCGACAGGGGGCAAGATACCGGGGAGCTGTTTTTT. Amino acid sequence: CASSFDRGQDTGELFF.

This sequence joins TRBV7-2 and TRBJ2-7; D could derive from TRBD1 or TRBD2 (5 bases each). Germline V gene lookup returns CDR1 SGHTA and CDR2 FQGNSA. The germline V and J ends were trimmed by 4 bases and 4 bases, with 20 bases remaining between them. CDR3 size: 16 residues. CDR3 residues: CASSSIDWERGYEQYF. DNA for the CDR3: TGTGCCAGCAGCTCCATCGACTGGGAGAGGGGTTACGAGCAGTACTTC. Drawing the rest from reference TRBV7-2 and TRBJ2-7, the complete variable domain is GAGVSQSPSNKVTEKGKDVELRCDPISGHTALYWYRQSLGQGLEFLIYFQGNSAPDKSGLPSDRFSAERTGGSVSTLTIQRTQQEDSAVYLCASSSIDWERGYEQYFGPGTRLTVT.

The chain employs TRBV5-1 and TRBJ2-3; D tentatively fits TRBD1 or TRBD2 (5 bases each). CDR1 SGHRS and CDR2 YFSETQ come from the germline V gene. Trimming left V 5 bases short and J 2 bases short, with 15 bases between. This CDR3 is built from 15 residues. The CDR3 here is CASRERGASTDTQYF. DNA for the CDR3: TGCGCCAGCAGAGAAAGAGGGGCCTCCACAGATACGCAGTATTTT. Together with reference TRBV5-1 and TRBJ2-3, the CDR3 gives the full variable domain: KAGVTQTPRYLIKTRGQQVTLSCSPISGHRSVSWYQQTPGQGLQFLFEYFSETQRNKGNFPGRFSGRQFSNSRSEMNVSTLELGDSALYLCASRERGASTDTQYFGPGTRLTVL.

The genes are TRBV20-1 and TRBJ2-1, with 13 positions matching TRBD2. The germline gives CDR1 DFQATT, CDR2 SNEGSKA (reference sequence). This CDR3 spans 15 amino acids. Trimming removed 3 bases from V and 3 bases from J; junction bases left unmatched: 2. The CDR3 loop is CSASGLAGDYNEQFF. The CDR3 coding sequence is TGCAGTGCTAGTGGACTAGCGGGAGACTACAATGAGCAGTTCTTC.

The rearrangement links TRBV6-2 or TRBV6-3 to TRBJ1-6; 8 positions agree with TRBD1. Trimming cost V 6 bases and J 10 bases; bases outside gene matches: 11. The CDR3 spans 15 residues. CDR1 is MNHEY, CDR2 SVGEGT, per germline. The CDR3 DNA reads as TGTGCCAGCAGCTTACCGGACAGGGTAGAATCACCCCTCCACTTT. It yields the protein CASSLPDRVESPLHF.

The chain employs TRBV5-1 and TRBJ2-7; D ambiguous. Trimming cost V 4 bases and J 0 bases, with 11 bases left between them. Germline V gene data show CDR1 as SGHRS and CDR2 as YFSETQ. CDR3 length equals 14 residues. The CDR3 region has the DNA TGCGCCAGCAGCCCCGGCTTGAGCTCCTACGAGCAGTACTTC. Amino acid sequence: CASSPGLSSYEQYF.

The chain combines TRBV3-1 (or the pseudogene TRBV3-2) with TRBJ1-4; the match to TRBD1 covers 10 bases. Per the germline V gene, CDR1 is LGHDT and CDR2 is YNNKEL (reference sequence). The CDR3 consists of 17 residues. Losses at the gene ends were 0 bases for V and 6 bases for J; bases not matched to a gene: 7. CDR3 in amino acids: CASSQDIPGTGDEKLFF. The CDR3 DNA follows: TGTGCCAGCAGCCAAGATATCCCCGGGACAGGGGATGAAAAACTGTTTTTT.

The J gene is TRBJ2-3, the V gene TRBV27, with 13 bases aligning to TRBD2. Germline CDR1 and CDR2: MNHEY and SMNVEV (reference sequence). The CDR3 is 16 amino acids. V shed 6 bases and J 2 bases; nucleotides not matched to a gene: 5. The CDR3 nucleotides are TGTGCCAGCAGACCACTAGCGGGGGGGCCCACAGATACGCAGTATTTT. Its translation is CASRPLAGGPTDTQYF.

This rearrangement joins TRBV19 to TRBJ2-1; 7 bases line up with TRBD2. Losses at the gene ends were 3 bases for V and 2 bases for J; bases not matched to a gene: 4. This CDR3 is built from 15 residues. The germline V gene has CDR1 LNHDA and CDR2 SQIVND (reference sequence). This chain's CDR3 is CASSIYGTTYNEQFF. Here the CDR3 DNA reads TGTGCCAGTAGTATTTACGGGACTACCTACAATGAGCAGTTCTTC.

The V and J genes are TRBV7-9 and TRBJ2-1, with D tentatively TRBD2 (7 bases). Trimming took 4 bases from V and 7 from J, leaving 20 bases between them. Germline V gives CDR1 SEHNR, CDR2 FQNEAQ (reference sequence). The CDR3 loop spans 16 amino acids. The chain's CDR3 is CASSSSGLGGGNEQFF. Written as DNA, the CDR3 is TGTGCCAGCAGCTCCTCTGGACTAGGGGGTGGGAATGAGCAGTTCTTC.

This chain connects TRBV5-1 to TRBJ1-1, with D possibly matching TRBD1 (6 bases). V lost 0 bases to trimming and J lost 3 bases, with 6 bases between them. The CDR3 runs 13 residues. The germline V gene encodes CDR1 SGHRS and CDR2 YFSETQ. CDR3 in amino acids: CASSLAGDTEAFF. The CDR3 coding sequence is TGCGCCAGCAGCTTGGCAGGGGACACTGAAGCTTTCTTT.

This clone was detected only once. This chain uses TRBV5-1 with TRBJ2-1; weak D call: TRBD2 (7 bases). With 2 bases removed from V and 8 bases from J, the gap between germline ends came to 14 bases. The CDR3 runs to 14 residues. The germline V gene encodes CDR1 SGHRS and CDR2 YFSETQ. CDR3 DNA: TGCGCCAGCAGCTTAGGGGGAGGGCCGGATGAGCAGTTCTTC. Translated, it gives CASSLGGGPDEQFF.

The chain combines TRBV19 with TRBJ1-4; no definite D call. The CDR3 sequence is 14 residues long. Trimming took off 0 bases at V and 7 bases at J, with 9 bases between the two ends. Germline CDR1 reads LNHDA; CDR2 reads SQIVND (reference sequence). CDR3 in amino acids: CASSIEGGIEKLFF. The CDR3 bases are TGTGCCAGTAGTATAGAAGGAGGGATTGAAAAACTGTTTTTT.

This rearrangement joins TRBV19 to TRBJ1-1; tentatively, D is TRBD1 (6 bases). Germline CDR1 is LNHDA and CDR2 is SQIVND (reference sequence). The CDR3 has 14 residues. V gave up 5 bases and J gave up 2 bases, with 12 bases separating them. In DNA, the CDR3 is TGTGCCAGTAGTCAAACAGGGCTTAACACTGAAGCTTTCTTT. Translating it yields CASSQTGLNTEAFF. Using reference TRBV19 and TRBJ1-1 for the parts outside the CDR3, the full variable domain is DGGITQSPKYLFRKEGQNVTLSCEQNLNHDAMYWYRQDPGQGLRLIYYSQIVNDFQKGDIAEGYSVSREKKESFPLTVTSAQKNPTAFYLCASSQTGLNTEAFFGQGTRLTVV.

The rearrangement links TRBV5-6 to TRBJ2-1; D could derive from TRBD1 or TRBD2 (6 bases each). The CDR3 is 14 residues long. The germline CDR1 and CDR2 sequences are SGHDT and YYEEEE. The V gene lost 2 bases and the J gene lost 1 base, with 7 bases spanning the gap. The CDR3 loop is CASSLGGSYNEQFF. The CDR3 nucleotides are TGTGCCAGCAGCTTAGGGGGGTCCTACAATGAGCAGTTCTTC.

V is TRBV7-9 and J is TRBJ2-1; D is possibly TRBD1 or TRBD2 (5 bases each). This CDR3 spans 14 amino acids. Trimming cost V 1 base and J 6 bases, with 10 bases left between them. Germline values: CDR1 SEHNR, CDR2 FQNEAQ (reference sequence). DNA of the CDR3: TGTGCCAGCAGCTTAGTAAGAGGGGTCAATGAGCAGTTCTTC. It translates to CASSLVRGVNEQFF.

The chain combines TRBV7-6 with TRBJ2-7; 8 bases match TRBD2. Trimming cost V 2 bases and J 6 bases; bases outside gene matches: 6. This CDR3 contains 14 residues. Germline CDR1 and CDR2: SGHVS and FNYEAQ. The DNA of the CDR3 is TGTGCCAGCAGCTTATCGGGACTAGTTCGCGAGCAGTACTTC. As protein: CASSLSGLVREQYF. Full variable domain (remainder filled in from reference TRBV7-6 and TRBJ2-7): GAGVSQSPRYKVTKRGQDVALRCDPISGHVSLYWYRQALGQGPEFLTYFNYEAQQDKSGLPNDRFSAERPEGSISTLTIQRTEQRDSAMYRCASSLSGLVREQYFGPGTRLTVT.

The V and J genes are TRBV29-1 and TRBJ2-7; TRBD2 is a possible D gene (6 bases). Germline V gene sequence: CDR1 SQVTM, CDR2 ANQGSEA. The CDR3 spans 14 residues. V shed 0 bases and J shed 1 base, with 10 bases lying between them. CDR3 loop: CSVEDHSGSYEQYF. The DNA of the CDR3 is TGCAGCGTTGAAGATCATAGCGGATCCTACGAGCAGTACTTC.

The chain combines TRBV6-5 with TRBJ1-1; the match to TRBD1 covers 9 bases. The V gene's germline CDR1 is MNHEY and CDR2 SVGAGI. The CDR3 is 15 residues long. V lost 2 bases, J lost 3 bases, and 4 bases stayed unmatched. The CDR3, as DNA: TGTGCCAGCAGTTACACAGGGGGCGGCTACACTGAAGCTTTCTTT. Its translation: CASSYTGGGYTEAFF.

The rearrangement joins TRBV18 to TRBJ2-7; TRBD1 aligns across 7 bases. Trimming removed 2 bases from V and 3 bases from J; junction bases left unmatched: 7. Germline V gene data show CDR1 as KGHSH and CDR2 as LQKENI. This CDR3 is built from 15 residues. The CDR3 bases are TGTGCCAGCTCACCATCCCGGGACAGTTACTACGAGCAGTACTTC. Its translation is CASSPSRDSYYEQYF.

This clone has a single count. The chain links TRBV27 to TRBJ1-6, with D unresolved. Germline V CDR1 and CDR2: MNHEY, SMNVEV (reference sequence). Trimming shortened V by 4 bases and J by 7 bases, and 14 bases separated the two germline ends. This CDR3 spans 15 amino acids. The CDR3 reads CASSSPEEKNSPLHF. The CDR3 DNA reads as TGTGCCAGCAGTTCCCCTGAGGAGAAGAATTCACCCCTCCACTTT.

About this clone itself: The junction shows a germline mismatch at one end, possibly a read error. The chain is built from TRBV19 and TRBJ1-5; D gene ambiguous. The CDR3 is 12 residues long. Germline CDR1 LNHDA, CDR2 SQIVND (reference sequence). The chain's CDR3 is CASSIGNEPQHF. DNA of the CDR3: TGTGCCAGTAGTATAGGCAATGAGCCCCAGCATTTT.

The chain couples TRBV25-1 to TRBJ2-1, with TRBD2 matching 8 bases. V gave up 5 bases and J gave up 1 base; unmatched junction bases: 4. The germline V gene has CDR1 MGHDK and CDR2 SYGVNS. The CDR3 totals 15 residues. The CDR3 loop is CASSISGASYNEQFF. DNA of the CDR3: TGTGCCAGCAGTATTAGCGGGGCTTCCTACAATGAGCAGTTCTTC.

This clone was seen only a few times. The gene calls are TRBV11-2 and TRBJ1-5; D is unresolved. The germline V and J ends were trimmed by 1 base and 6 bases, with 7 bases remaining between them. Germline V lookup: CDR1 SGHAT, CDR2 FQNNGV. This CDR3 region has 13 residues. CDR3 protein: CASSLGAGQPQHF. Here the CDR3 DNA reads TGTGCCAGCAGCTTAGGCGCGGGTCAGCCCCAGCATTTT.

The V and J genes are TRBV4-1 and TRBJ1-6; D is unresolved. Per germline, CDR1 MGHRA and CDR2 YSYEKL. Trimming shortened V by 1 base and J by 1 base, and 8 bases separated the two germline ends. The CDR3 consists of 16 residues. DNA of the CDR3: TGCGCCAGCAGCCAAGGGCAGGCGTCCTATAATTCACCCCTCCACTTT. Translated, it gives CASSQGQASYNSPLHF.

For the CDR3, the DNA is TGCGCCAGCACAGAAGGCAATGAGCAGTTCTTC. As protein: CASTEGNEQFF. This sequence joins TRBV5-1 and TRBJ2-1, with unresolved D. V lost 6 bases to trimming and J lost 6 bases, with 7 bases between them. Germline CDR1 SGHRS, CDR2 YFSETQ. The CDR3 covers 11 residues.

The rearrangement links TRBV4-1 to TRBJ2-7; 8 bases line up with TRBD1. Trimming at V came to 4 bases and at J to 5 bases, leaving 10 bases not matched to a gene. Germline assignment: CDR1 MGHRA and CDR2 YSYEKL. This CDR3 comprises 15 residues. This CDR3 reads CASSPTTGAVHEQYF. DNA of the CDR3: TGCGCCAGCAGCCCGACGACAGGGGCTGTCCACGAGCAGTACTTC.

The rearrangement uses TRBV7-8 and TRBJ1-2; D perhaps matches TRBD1 (5 bases). The germline V gene encodes CDR1 SGHVS and CDR2 FQNEAQ. This CDR3 is built from 14 residues. Trimming shortened V by 2 bases and J by 12 bases, and 19 bases separated the two germline ends. CDR3 sequence: CASSLMEGRKPHTF. As DNA, the CDR3 is TGTGCCAGCAGCTTAATGGAGGGGCGCAAACCTCACACCTTC.

This chain links TRBV5-4 with TRBJ1-1, with D uncertain. The germline V gene encodes CDR1 SGHNT and CDR2 YYREEE (reference sequence). V was trimmed by 4 bases and J by 3 bases, leaving 16 bases between them. This CDR3 has 15 residues. This chain's CDR3 is CASSPRGGSDTEAFF. CDR3 DNA: TGTGCCAGCAGCCCACGGGGAGGGTCTGACACTGAAGCTTTCTTT.

This chain uses TRBV5-6 with TRBJ2-5; 7 nucleotides align to TRBD2. Trimming cost V 3 bases and J 7 bases; bases outside gene matches: 0. Per the germline V gene, CDR1 is SGHDT and CDR2 is YYEEEE. There are 11 residues in the CDR3. CDR3 in amino acids: CASSWGGTQYF. CDR3 bases: TGTGCCAGCAGCTGGGGGGGGACCCAGTACTTC.

The chain couples TRBV27 to TRBJ1-1, with 7 positions matching TRBD1. The CDR3 runs 13 residues. Trimming cost V 6 bases and J 4 bases; bases outside gene matches: 5. Germline V gene data show CDR1 as MNHEY and CDR2 as SMNVEV (reference sequence). CDR3: CASRLQGPTEAFF. The DNA of the CDR3 is TGTGCCAGCAGGCTACAGGGGCCCACTGAAGCTTTCTTT.